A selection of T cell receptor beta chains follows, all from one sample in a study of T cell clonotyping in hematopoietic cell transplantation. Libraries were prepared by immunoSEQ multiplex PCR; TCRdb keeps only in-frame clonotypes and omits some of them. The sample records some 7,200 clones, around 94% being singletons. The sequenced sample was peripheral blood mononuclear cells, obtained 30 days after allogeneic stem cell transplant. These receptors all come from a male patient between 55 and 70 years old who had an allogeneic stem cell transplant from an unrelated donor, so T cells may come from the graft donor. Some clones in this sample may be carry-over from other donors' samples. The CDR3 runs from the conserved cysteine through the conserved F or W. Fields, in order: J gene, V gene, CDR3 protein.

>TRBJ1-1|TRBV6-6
CASRSTGMNTEAFF
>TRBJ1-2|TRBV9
CASSVVIQGHGYTF
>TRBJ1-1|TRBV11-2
CASSRGPNTEAFF
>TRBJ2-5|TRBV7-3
CASSLIGVEGETQYF
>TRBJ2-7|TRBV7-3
CASSSRGLAGVGEQYF
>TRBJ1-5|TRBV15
CATSRDLGAGQPQHF
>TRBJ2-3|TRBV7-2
CASSDLGRARSF
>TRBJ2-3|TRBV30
CAWTGGADTQYF
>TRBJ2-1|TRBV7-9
CASSHRAGDRNEQFF
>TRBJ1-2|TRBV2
CASSESPGHNYGYTF
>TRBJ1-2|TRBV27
CASSTLGQAGGNGYTF
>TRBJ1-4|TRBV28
CASRDPGPNEKLFF
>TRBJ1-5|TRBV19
CLKTSNQPQHF
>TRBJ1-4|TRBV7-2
CASSSRGSVLGEKLFF
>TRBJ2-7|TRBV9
CASSVHGAGVNEQYF
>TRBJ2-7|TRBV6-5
CASIDRNSYEQYF
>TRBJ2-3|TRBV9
CASSSMGGSTDTQYF
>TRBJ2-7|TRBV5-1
CASSFRPDRYYEQYF
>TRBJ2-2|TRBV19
CASSIVPLGTGEAGELFF
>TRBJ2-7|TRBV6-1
CASSTGLPYEQYF
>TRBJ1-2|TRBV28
CASSLQKRYGYTF
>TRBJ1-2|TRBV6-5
CASSYYGQASVYGYTF
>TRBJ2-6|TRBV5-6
CASSPRDSPSGANVLTF
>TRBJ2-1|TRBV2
CASSGLAGAGEQFF
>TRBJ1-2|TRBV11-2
CASSISGDYGYTF
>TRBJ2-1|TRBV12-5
CASAPGARDEQFF
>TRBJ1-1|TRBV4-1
CASSQAPGGMREAFF
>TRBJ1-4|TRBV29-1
CSVESARNGKLFF
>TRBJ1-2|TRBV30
CAWSRTERGYTF